These T cell receptor beta chains were read from a single sample in a study of cytomegalovirus exposure and HLA in healthy donors. Only in-frame clones appear in the TCRdb table, and some are missing; sequencing was by immunoSEQ multiplex PCR. The profile shows around 190,000 clones, approximately 86% of them singletons. Sample: PBMCs. These TCRs come from a man aged 30 to 39 in good health and CMV-seropositive. Both conserved end residues are part of each CDR3. The D gene is left open where the match is weak. Clone size, where shown, is once, few, many, or a class for clones that have expanded.

V gene: TRBV27
clone size: -
D gene: TRBD2
J gene: TRBJ2-1
CDR3 protein: CASSLSVLAGRANYNEQFF
CDR3 DNA: TGTGCCAGCAGTTTATCGGTACTAGCGGGGAGAGCTAACTACAATGAGCAGTTCTTC

V gene: TRBV18
clone size: -
D gene: -
J gene: TRBJ1-5
CDR3 protein: CASSPTQPQHF
CDR3 DNA: TGTGCCAGCTCCCCCACCCAGCCCCAGCATTTT

V gene: TRBV15
clone size: -
D gene: TRBD2
J gene: TRBJ2-3
CDR3 protein: CATRAGVDTDTQYF
CDR3 DNA: TGTGCCACCCGGGCGGGAGTGGACACAGATACGCAGTATTTT

V gene: TRBV4-3
clone size: -
D gene: TRBD2
J gene: TRBJ2-1
CDR3 protein: CASSPSPGLEVNEQFF
CDR3 DNA: TGCGCCAGCAGCCCATCTCCGGGACTAGAGGTCAATGAGCAGTTCTTC

V gene: TRBV30
clone size: -
D gene: -
J gene: TRBJ2-2
CDR3 protein: CAWTPRGTGELFF
CDR3 DNA: TGTGCCTGGACCCCTCGGGGTACCGGGGAGCTGTTTTTT

V gene: TRBV5-1
clone size: -
D gene: -
J gene: TRBJ2-5
CDR3 protein: CASSDTGTQETQYF
CDR3 DNA: TGCGCCAGCAGCGATACAGGGACTCAAGAGACCCAGTACTTC

V gene: TRBV6-5
clone size: -
D gene: -
J gene: TRBJ2-3
CDR3 protein: CASSYDTDTQYF
CDR3 DNA: TGTGCCAGCAGTTACGACACAGATACGCAGTATTTT

V gene: TRBV18
clone size: once
D gene: -
J gene: TRBJ2-7
CDR3 protein: CASSPPGGRTYEQYF
CDR3 DNA: TGTGCCAGCTCACCCCCGGGCGGGCGGACCTACGAGCAGTACTTC

V gene: TRBV19
clone size: -
D gene: -
J gene: TRBJ1-5
CDR3 protein: CASSTYRFGQPQHF
CDR3 DNA: TGTGCCAGTAGTACATACAGGTTTGGGCAGCCCCAGCATTTT

V gene: TRBV5-6
clone size: -
D gene: -
J gene: TRBJ1-4
CDR3 protein: CASILWGPSTNEKLFF
CDR3 DNA: TGTGCCAGCATCCTATGGGGGCCCTCAACTAATGAAAAACTGTTTTTT

V gene: TRBV5-5
clone size: -
D gene: -
J gene: TRBJ1-4
CDR3 protein: CASSLGLHEKLFF
CDR3 DNA: TGTGCCAGCAGCTTGGGGTTGCATGAAAAACTGTTTTTT

V gene: TRBV6-5
clone size: -
D gene: -
J gene: TRBJ1-4
CDR3 protein: CASSYGGGGGREKLFF
CDR3 DNA: TGTGCCAGCAGTTATGGGGGAGGGGGGGGTCGAGAAAAACTGTTTTTT

V gene: TRBV6-1
clone size: once
D gene: -
J gene: TRBJ2-5
CDR3 protein: CASRGWYKETQYF
CDR3 DNA: TGTGCCAGCAGGGGGTGGTATAAAGAGACCCAGTACTTC

V gene: TRBV5-1
clone size: few
D gene: -
J gene: TRBJ2-2
CDR3 protein: CASSLEFAPGELFF
CDR3 DNA: TGCGCCAGCAGCTTGGAATTCGCTCCCGGGGAGCTGTTTTTT

V gene: TRBV5-4
clone size: -
D gene: -
J gene: TRBJ1-1
CDR3 protein: CASSLGGPSGAFF
CDR3 DNA: TGTGCCAGCAGCTTGGGAGGCCCAAGCGGGGCTTTCTTT

V gene: TRBV7-2
clone size: -
D gene: TRBD2
J gene: TRBJ2-7
CDR3 protein: CASSKGLGYEQYF
CDR3 DNA: TGTGCCAGCAGCAAGGGACTAGGCTACGAGCAGTACTTC

V gene: TRBV7-9
clone size: -
D gene: -
J gene: TRBJ2-2
CDR3 protein: CASSLVGQSNTGELFF
CDR3 DNA: TGTGCCAGCAGCTTAGTCGGACAGTCGAACACCGGGGAGCTGTTTTTT

V gene: TRBV13
clone size: -
D gene: -
J gene: TRBJ2-7
CDR3 protein: CASSLGGTFYEQYF
CDR3 DNA: TGTGCCAGCAGCTTAGGGGGAACCTTCTACGAGCAGTACTTC

V gene: TRBV7-3
clone size: -
D gene: -
J gene: TRBJ2-5
CDR3 protein: CASSHGRQETQYF
CDR3 DNA: TGTGCCAGCAGCCACGGACGTCAAGAGACCCAGTACTTC

V gene: TRBV27
clone size: -
D gene: TRBD2
J gene: TRBJ2-1
CDR3 protein: CASSARLAGPINEQFF
CDR3 DNA: TGTGCCAGCAGTGCCCGACTAGCGGGTCCCATCAATGAGCAGTTCTTC

V gene: TRBV27
clone size: -
D gene: TRBD1
J gene: TRBJ2-2
CDR3 protein: CASSWGQRSNRELFF
CDR3 DNA: TGTGCCAGCAGTTGGGGACAGCGGAGTAACCGGGAGCTGTTTTTT

V gene: TRBV5-1
clone size: -
D gene: -
J gene: TRBJ2-2
CDR3 protein: CASSLFSLFRPRGKGTGELFF
CDR3 DNA: TGCGCCAGCAGCTTGTTTAGTCTATTCAGACCCAGGGGAAAGGGGACCGGGGAGCTGTTTTTT

V gene: TRBV4-3
clone size: -
D gene: -
J gene: TRBJ1-2
CDR3 protein: CASSQDSWQGDYGYTF
CDR3 DNA: TGCGCCAGCAGCCAAGATAGTTGGCAGGGTGACTATGGCTACACCTTC